This T cell receptor (beta chain) was recovered during a study of Ad26.COV2.S vaccination and SARS-CoV-2 variants. The treatment: approximately 18 received Ad26.COV2.S at low or high dose, single or two shots; about 5 received placebo; per-sample allocation not given. It was on day 63 after the first vaccine or placebo injection that samples were taken. V lost 7 bases and J 1 base, leaving 19 bases between the germline ends. Germline CDR1 reads MNHNS; CDR2 reads SASEGT. The CDR3 runs 16 residues. Assay used: immunoSEQ multiplex PCR; TCRdb lists only in-frame clones, some missing. This table holds about 330,000 clones, roughly 90% found once.

The sequence was obtained from a person aged 18 to 65 who received the Ad26.COV2.S COVID-19 vaccine or a placebo. The chain links TRBV6-1 to TRBJ1-1; tentatively, D is TRBD1 (6 bases). The specimen was peripheral blood, collected in a trial of Ad26.COV2.S vaccine versus placebo. The CDR3 DNA sequence: TGTGCCAGCACTGACGACAGGAGGGGAGGGAACACTGAAGCTTTCTTT. It specifies CASTDDRRGGNTEAFF.